This record looks at one TCR beta chain sequence and its context. The data derive from a study of blood T cell repertoires in COVID-19. At the level of the study: The samples span acute and convalescent COVID-19 from the United States, Italy and Spain.

V shed 6 bases and J shed 0 bases, with 19 bases lying between them. Germline CDR1 and CDR2: KGHSH and LQKENI. CDR3 size: 17 residues. Original processing methods: Estimates of nucleated cell counts were drawn from the amplification of reference gene primers. This table comes from immunoSEQ multiplex PCR, and its TCRdb copy is limited to in-frame clones, with some not included. The DNA was the basis for D and trimming; V, J and clone size are from that table. This table has about 200,000 clones, approximately 86% appearing once. Categorization into cohorts depended on clinical history that participants reported.

V is TRBV18 and J is TRBJ2-3; D perhaps matches TRBD1 (7 bases). The sequencing input was PBMCs or T cells enriched from blood (not recorded which). This clonotype was sampled from a woman aged 40 to 50 with acute COVID-19. The CDR3 bases are TGTGCCAGCTCCCCCCTGCGGCAGGGGGGTAGCACAGATACGCAGTATTTT. It codes for CASSPLRQGGSTDTQYF.